A single sample is the source of the 13 T cell receptor beta chains below, sequenced in a study of OX40 agonist ivuxolimab in advanced cancers. TCRdb's table, derived via immunoSEQ multiplex PCR, lists solely in-frame clones and lacks some. The sample gives roughly 23,000 clones, roughly 80% of which show up once; 24% is in the top ten. The starting material was CD4+ or CD8+ T cells sorted from blood, obtained in a trial of the OX40 agonist ivuxolimab. All receptors derive from an adult with an advanced solid tumor such as melanoma, head and neck, liver or kidney cancer.

The rearrangement joins TRBV5-1 to TRBJ2-3, with 9 bases that match TRBD1. The junction had 12 bases not matched to a gene; V was cut back by 4 bases and J by 0 bases. Germline CDR1 reads SGHRS; CDR2 reads YFSETQ. This CDR3 has 18 amino acids. The CDR3 here is CASSEVPGQGRSTDTQYF. CDR3 in DNA: TGCGCCAGCAGCGAAGTCCCGGGACAGGGACGCAGCACAGATACGCAGTATTTT.

The chain combines TRBV6-6 with TRBJ2-7; 8 bases map to TRBD1. Germline V gene data show CDR1 as MNHNY and CDR2 as SVGAGI (reference sequence). The length of the CDR3 is 15 residues. The junction had 11 bases not matched to a gene; V was cut back by 6 bases and J by 4 bases. CDR3 loop: CASSAIGTGLYEQYF. Here the CDR3 DNA reads TGTGCCAGCAGCGCCATTGGGACAGGCCTTTACGAGCAGTACTTC.

The rearrangement links TRBV5-4 to TRBJ1-2, with D unresolved. Germline V gives CDR1 SGHNT, CDR2 YYREEE (reference sequence). This CDR3 is 16 amino acids long. V was trimmed by 3 bases and J by 4 bases, leaving 19 bases between them. CDR3 sequence: CASSSTEDVSIYGYTF. The CDR3, as DNA: TGTGCCAGCAGCTCCACTGAGGACGTTTCTATCTATGGCTACACCTTC.

The chain couples TRBV5-6 to TRBJ2-3; 7 bases agree with TRBD2. The CDR3 sequence is 14 residues long. The germline V gene has CDR1 SGHDT and CDR2 YYEEEE. The V gene end was trimmed by 3 bases and the J gene end by 4 bases; junction bases not matched to a gene: 5. CDR3 bases: TGTGCCAGCAGCTATGGGAGGGGTGCAGATACGCAGTATTTT. Encoded protein: CASSYGRGADTQYF.

The rearrangement links TRBV4-2 to TRBJ2-1; 9 positions match TRBD2. The CDR3 is 19 residues long. The J segment lost 3 bases and the V segment lost 1 base, leaving 13 bases of the junction unmatched. Germline CDR1 is LGHNA and CDR2 is YNFKEQ. CDR3: CASSQVGRLREGYYNEQFF. For the CDR3, the DNA is TGTGCCAGCAGCCAAGTTGGTCGACTGCGGGAGGGATACTACAATGAGCAGTTCTTC.

The chain joins TRBV2 to TRBJ1-5; D not resolved. With 4 bases removed from V and 0 bases from J, the gap between germline ends came to 7 bases. Germline V gene lookup returns CDR1 SNHLY and CDR2 FYNNEI. There are 14 residues in the CDR3. The CDR3: CASSGADSNQPQHF. CDR3 nucleotides: TGTGCCAGCAGTGGAGCGGATAGCAATCAGCCCCAGCATTTT. Supplemented by reference TRBV2 and TRBJ1-5, the full variable domain reads EPEVTQTPSHQVTQMGQEVILRCVPISNHLYFYWYRQILGQKVEFLVSFYNNEISEKSEIFDDQFSVERPDGSNFTLKIRSTKLEDSAMYFCASSGADSNQPQHFGDGTRLSIL.

The CDR3 DNA reads as TGTGCCAGCAGTTTTCGGGGGAGTACTAATGAAAAACTGTTTTTT. It translates to CASSFRGSTNEKLFF. This chain links TRBV28 with TRBJ1-4; tentatively, D is TRBD1 (5 bases). CDR3 length: 15 residues. Trimming left V 3 bases short and J 2 bases short, with 10 bases between. Looked up from germline, CDR1 is MDHEN and CDR2 is SYDVKM.

The CDR3 loop is CASSVVADYNEQFF. As DNA, the CDR3 is TGTGCCAGCAGCGTAGTTGCAGATTACAATGAGCAGTTCTTC. V usage is TRBV9 and J usage is TRBJ2-1; no clear D. Germline CDR1 SGDLS, CDR2 YYNGEE. Trimming shortened V by 0 bases and J by 4 bases, and 8 bases separated the two germline ends. This CDR3 has 14 amino acids.

The J gene is TRBJ2-5, the V gene TRBV10-1; D uncertain. Per germline, CDR1 WNHNN and CDR2 SYGVQD (reference sequence). V was pared by 3 bases and J by 2 bases, with 10 bases between. The CDR3 consists of 14 residues. The CDR3 region is CASSEDILQETQYF. The CDR3 DNA sequence: TGCGCCAGCAGTGAAGACATATTGCAAGAGACCCAGTACTTC.

The chain links TRBV10-3 to TRBJ2-5, with D tentatively TRBD1 or TRBD2 (5 bases each). From germline, CDR1 is ENHRY and CDR2 SYGVKD. V lost 6 bases and J lost 2, with 13 bases in between. The CDR3 covers 14 residues. The CDR3 loop reads CAISPGTSQETQYF. The CDR3 bases are TGTGCCATCAGCCCCGGGACGTCTCAAGAGACCCAGTACTTC.

The chain recombines TRBV9 with TRBJ2-2, with 14 bases fitting TRBD2. Germline V gene lookup returns CDR1 SGDLS and CDR2 YYNGEE. With V trimmed by 4 bases and J by 7 bases, 6 bases remained unmatched. This CDR3 spans 16 amino acids. The CDR3 DNA is TGTGCCAGCAGCCCGACTAGCGGGAGGGCCCTCGGGGAGCTGTTTTTT. Its protein is CASSPTSGRALGELFF. The full variable domain, with the rest looked up from reference TRBV9 and TRBJ2-2, is DSGVTQTPKHLITATGQRVTLRCSPRSGDLSVYWYQQSLDQGLQFLIQYYNGEERAKGNILERFSAQQFPDLHSELNLSSLELGDSALYFCASSPTSGRALGELFFGEGSRLTVL.

The V gene is TRBV28, the J gene TRBJ2-5; no clear D. The V end lost 3 bases, the J end lost 5 bases, and 7 bases lay between the germline ends. Germline V CDR1 and CDR2: MDHEN, SYDVKM. This CDR3 has 12 amino acids. The CDR3 DNA is TGTGCCAGCAGTTTTACGAGGGAGACCCAGTACTTC. It is translated as CASSFTRETQYF.

J is TRBJ2-2 and V is TRBV7-9, with D tentatively TRBD1 (5 bases). Trimming cost V 8 bases and J 1 base, with 8 bases left between them. This CDR3 has 13 residues. Germline V gene sequence: CDR1 SEHNR, CDR2 FQNEAQ (reference sequence). The CDR3 spells CASGTGNTGELFF. DNA for the CDR3: TGTGCCAGCGGCACAGGGAACACCGGGGAGCTGTTTTTT.